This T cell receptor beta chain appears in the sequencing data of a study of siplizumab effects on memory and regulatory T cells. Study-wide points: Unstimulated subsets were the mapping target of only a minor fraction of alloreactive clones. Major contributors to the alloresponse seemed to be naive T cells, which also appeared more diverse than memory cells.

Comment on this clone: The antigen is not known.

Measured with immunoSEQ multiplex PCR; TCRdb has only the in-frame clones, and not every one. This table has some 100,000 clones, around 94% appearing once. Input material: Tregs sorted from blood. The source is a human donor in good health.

The CDR3 reads CASSFKAGTSMTQYF. The CDR3 bases are TGCGCCAGCAGTTTCAAAGCCGGGACTAGCATGACCCAGTACTTC. The chain carries TRBV5-1 and TRBJ2-5, with TRBD2 identical over 9 bases. The CDR3 is 15 residues long. Germline lookup yields CDR1 SGHRS and CDR2 YFSETQ. Trimming removed 5 bases from V and 7 bases from J; junction bases left unmatched: 12.